This TCR beta chain was profiled in a study of graft-versus-host responses after intestinal transplantation. Whole-study context: Recipients had multivisceral, liver-intestinal, or isolated intestinal transplants. Every recipient underwent anti-thymocyte globulin induction, then tacrolimus and steroids for roughly 3 years. Study-wide results and caveats: Those patients showing graft-donor T cell macrochimerism displayed high graft-versus-host to host-versus-graft clonal ratios in allografts. GvH clonotypes were identified within recipient marrow, with a subset emerging first in ileum or blood.

Assay: immunoSEQ multiplex PCR; the TCRdb copy retains only in-frame clones and omits some. The top ten clones hold around 1.1% of a sample with under 100,000 clones, 85% to 95% of them seen once. As to this clone: Its matching antigen is unknown.

Germline assignment: CDR1 SNHLY and CDR2 FYNNEI. The CDR3 totals 16 residues. V dropped 1 base and J dropped 3 bases, with 16 bases sitting between them. The sequences come from unstimulated CD8+ T cells sorted from spleen or lymph node cells, collected before transplant. This receptor was identified in a human donor who was the organ donor for an intestinal transplant. This sequence joins TRBV2 and TRBJ2-7; D is possibly TRBD2 (5 bases). CDR3 sequence: CASSEGAGMGFYEQYF. In DNA form, the CDR3 reads TGTGCCAGCAGTGAAGGGGCGGGCATGGGGTTCTACGAGCAGTACTTC.